The T cell receptor (beta chain) described here comes from a study of cytomegalovirus exposure and HLA in healthy donors. Profiling relied on immunoSEQ multiplex PCR, and the TCRdb table lists in-frame clones only, not all of them. The table records some 72,000 clones, almost 97% of them present only once. The CDR3 extends over 13 amino acids. V was trimmed by 7 bases and J by 5 bases, leaving 12 bases between them. CDR1 and CDR2 (germline): WSHSY, SAAADI. A single count supports this clone. The source material was PBMCs. This sequence was found in a man aged 18 to 29 in good health and CMV-seropositive. The chain carries TRBV10-2 and TRBJ1-5; D uncertain. Here the CDR3 DNA reads TGCGCCAGCACCTTAAGGAGGGATCAGCCCCAGCATTTT. It encodes CASTLRRDQPQHF.